What follows are 32 T cell receptor beta chains derived from one specimen sequenced in a study of cytomegalovirus exposure and HLA in healthy donors. Primers included in the PCR were 60 Vbeta and 13 Jbeta primers. Assay: immunoSEQ multiplex PCR; the TCRdb copy retains only in-frame clones and omits some. The sample has some 170,000 clones; around four fifths are singletons. Input material: PBMCs. The origin of the receptors is a man aged 45-60 years in good health and CMV-seropositive.

This rearrangement joins TRBV5-8 to TRBJ1-1; D remains unclear. The V end was cut by 1 base, the J end by 1 base, with 14 bases between. CDR3 size: 16 residues. The germline CDR1 and CDR2 sequences are SGHTS and YDEGEE. CDR3 bases: TGTGCCAGCAGCTTGAACTCTCAGGCACGGAACACTGAAGCTTTCTTT. Amino acid sequence: CASSLNSQARNTEAFF.

The V call is TRBV28, the J call TRBJ2-3; no clear D gene. Germline-derived CDR1 and CDR2 are MDHEN and SYDVKM. This CDR3 comprises 12 residues. Trimming removed 7 bases at V and 1 base at J, with 6 bases between. The CDR3 here is CASISGTDTQYF. CDR3 nucleotide sequence: TGTGCCAGCATATCAGGCACAGATACGCAGTATTTT. Supplemented by reference TRBV28 and TRBJ2-3, the full variable domain reads DVKVTQSSRYLVKRTGEKVFLECVQDMDHENMFWYRQDPGLGLRLIYFSYDVKMKEKGDIPEGYSVSREKKERFSLILESASTNQTSMYLCASISGTDTQYFGPGTRLTVL.

The J gene is TRBJ2-7, the V gene TRBV19, with 14 bases fitting TRBD2. V lost 5 bases to trimming and J lost 2 bases; unmatched junction nucleotides: 11. This CDR3 has 18 residues. Germline V gene lookup returns CDR1 LNHDA and CDR2 SQIVND (reference sequence). CDR3 region: CASSLTGTSGSQAYEQYF. DNA for the CDR3: TGTGCCAGTAGTCTCACCGGGACTAGCGGGAGTCAGGCCTACGAGCAGTACTTC.

The chain carries TRBV7-9 and TRBJ2-3; tentatively, D is TRBD1 (5 bases). The CDR3 is made up of 16 amino acids. Trimming left V 5 bases short and J 2 bases short, with 17 bases between. The germline CDR1 and CDR2 sequences are SEHNR and FQNEAQ (reference sequence). DNA for the CDR3: TGTGCCAGCAGCCCCCAGGGTTTGCGGACCACAGATACGCAGTATTTT. This translates into CASSPQGLRTTDTQYF.

Comments on this clone: Germline is not matched at one junction end, which may reflect a read error. The V call is TRBV4-2, the J call TRBJ1-5; tentative D call: TRBD1 (5 bases). This CDR3 has 19 amino acids. Germline CDR1 reads LGHNA; CDR2 reads YNFKEQ. The CDR3 nucleotides read TGTGCCAGCAGTCAAGCTGAACCGGGACTCCAGAGTCCAAATCAGCCCCAGCATTTT. It yields the protein CASSQAEPGLQSPNQPQHF.

This chain uses TRBV19 with TRBJ2-5; TRBD2 agrees at 9 bases. Trimming removed 3 bases from V and 3 bases from J; junction bases left unmatched: 5. Germline V gene lookup returns CDR1 LNHDA and CDR2 SQIVND (reference sequence). CDR3 length equals 15 residues. CDR3 sequence: CASSMGAGGKETQYF. The CDR3, as DNA: TGTGCCAGTAGTATGGGAGCGGGAGGTAAAGAGACCCAGTACTTC.

A remark on this clone: In the same sample, other DNA sequences code for this CDR3. The chain has TRBV6-1 and TRBJ2-3, with 10 nucleotides matching TRBD2. This CDR3 contains 15 residues. Germline V gene sequence: CDR1 MNHNS, CDR2 SASEGT. V gave up 0 bases and J gave up 3 bases; unmatched junction bases: 0. CDR3 residues: CASSEALAGTDTQYF. The CDR3 region has the DNA TGTGCCAGCAGTGAAGCACTAGCGGGAACAGATACGCAGTATTTT.

This clone was seen a handful of times. The V call is TRBV5-5, the J call TRBJ1-4, with 7 positions matching TRBD1. The junction had 3 bases not matched to a gene; V was cut back by 1 base and J by 3 bases. Looked up from germline, CDR1 is SGHKS and CDR2 is YYEKEE (reference sequence). The CDR3 loop spans 15 amino acids. The CDR3, as DNA: TGTGCCAGCAGCTTGTGGGGGACAGCTAATGAAAAACTGTTTTTT. Protein product: CASSLWGTANEKLFF.

This clone was seen only a few times. V and J are TRBV28 and TRBJ1-6; TRBD1 aligns across 7 bases. V was pared by 7 bases and J by 9 bases, with 9 bases of the junction left unmatched. CDR1 is MDHEN and CDR2 is SYDVKM in the germline V gene. The CDR3 totals 14 residues. CDR3 protein: CASKSGQLTSPLHF. In DNA form, the CDR3 reads TGTGCCAGCAAATCGGGACAGTTGACTTCACCCCTCCACTTT.

The V and J genes are TRBV5-1 and TRBJ2-3; TRBD1 might be the D (6 bases). The V end lost 0 bases, the J end lost 10 bases, and 12 bases lay between the germline ends. The CDR3 runs to 13 residues. Germline CDR1 is SGHRS and CDR2 is YFSETQ. CDR3 loop: CASSLDRVRSQYF. CDR3 bases: TGCGCCAGCAGCTTGGACAGGGTTAGATCGCAGTATTTT.

This chain links TRBV9 with TRBJ2-7, with 8 positions matching TRBD2. The junction had 11 bases not matched to a gene; V was cut back by 4 bases and J by 5 bases. This CDR3 has 15 residues. Germline CDR1 is SGDLS and CDR2 is YYNGEE. The chain's CDR3 is CASSPGGGREHEQYF. DNA for the CDR3: TGTGCCAGCAGCCCCGGGGGGGGGCGGGAGCACGAGCAGTACTTC. The whole variable domain, remainder taken from reference TRBV9 and TRBJ2-7, is DSGVTQTPKHLITATGQRVTLRCSPRSGDLSVYWYQQSLDQGLQFLIQYYNGEERAKGNILERFSAQQFPDLHSELNLSSLELGDSALYFCASSPGGGREHEQYFGPGTRLTVT.

The CDR3 loop reads CASSDYIRQSSYEQYF. The CDR3 DNA reads as TGTGCCAGCAGTGACTACATCAGGCAGAGCTCCTACGAGCAGTACTTC. The chain combines TRBV6-4 with TRBJ2-7; D is uncertain. This CDR3 is built from 16 residues. The V end was cut by 1 base, the J end by 0 bases, with 13 bases between. The germline V gene encodes CDR1 MRHNA and CDR2 SNTAGT.

This clone was recorded only once. The rearrangement joins TRBV19 to TRBJ1-1; D gene ambiguous. Trimming shortened V by 3 bases and J by 1 base, and 12 bases separated the two germline ends. Per germline, CDR1 LNHDA and CDR2 SQIVND (reference sequence). The CDR3 is 15 residues long. The DNA for the CDR3 is TGTGCCAGTAGTATCATCGGGGATCCGAACACTGAAGCTTTCTTT. This encodes CASSIIGDPNTEAFF.

The CDR3 region has the DNA TGTGCCTGGAGTGTAGCGCGGCAGGGGATAGGGGGCTACACCTTC. This encodes CAWSVARQGIGGYTF. V gene TRBV30 combines with J gene TRBJ1-2; a weak D match, TRBD1 (6 bases). This CDR3 is 15 amino acids long. The V end was cut by 0 bases, the J end by 8 bases, with 19 bases between. Germline V gene lookup returns CDR1 GTSNPN and CDR2 SVGIG (reference sequence).

This clone was counted a few times. The rearrangement links TRBV7-9 to TRBJ2-4, with TRBD2 identical over 10 bases. Losses at the gene ends were 0 bases for V and 1 base for J; bases not matched to a gene: 9. The CDR3 has 19 amino acids. Germline V gives CDR1 SEHNR, CDR2 FQNEAQ (reference sequence). The chain's CDR3 is CASSLAGLTSGAAKNIQYF. For the CDR3, the DNA is TGTGCCAGCAGCTTAGCAGGCCTTACTAGCGGGGCCGCCAAAAACATTCAGTACTTC. Based on the CDR3 plus reference TRBV7-9 and TRBJ2-4, the full variable domain is DTGVSQNPRHKITKRGQNVTFRCDPISEHNRLYWYRQTLGQGPEFLTYFQNEAQLEKSRLLSDRFSAERPKGSFSTLEIQRTEQGDSAMYLCASSLAGLTSGAAKNIQYFGAGTRLSVL.

This chain joins TRBV28 and TRBJ2-5; a weak D match, TRBD1 (6 bases). Germline V lookup: CDR1 MDHEN, CDR2 SYDVKM. The CDR3 runs to 15 residues. V lost 1 base and J lost 5, with 14 bases in between. The CDR3 region has the DNA TGTGCCAGCAGTTTATCCGGGTTTAGGGGGGAGACCCAGTACTTC. Its translation is CASSLSGFRGETQYF. Full variable domain (rest looked up from reference TRBV28 and TRBJ2-5): DVKVTQSSRYLVKRTGEKVFLECVQDMDHENMFWYRQDPGLGLRLIYFSYDVKMKEKGDIPEGYSVSREKKERFSLILESASTNQTSMYLCASSLSGFRGETQYFGPGTRLLVL.

The chain links TRBV29-1 to TRBJ2-5, with 9 bases aligning to TRBD1. Germline lookup yields CDR1 SQVTM and CDR2 ANQGSEA. The CDR3 extends over 14 amino acids. The ends lost 6 bases at V and 5 bases at J; junction bases unmatched: 10. The chain's CDR3 is CSVLRTGGGETQYF. The CDR3 DNA follows: TGCAGCGTACTCAGAACAGGGGGCGGGGAGACCCAGTACTTC. Looking up the rest from reference TRBV29-1 and TRBJ2-5 gives the full variable domain: SAVISQKPSRDICQRGTSLTIQCQVDSQVTMMFWYRQQPGQSLTLIATANQGSEATYESGFVIDKFPISRPNLTFSTLTVSNMSPEDSSIYLCSVLRTGGGETQYFGPGTRLLVL.

The chain links TRBV10-2 to TRBJ1-5; weak D call: TRBD1 (6 bases). Trimming removed 8 bases at V and 5 bases at J, with 13 bases between. This CDR3 contains 13 residues. Per the germline V gene, CDR1 is WSHSY and CDR2 is SAAADI. CDR3 amino acids: CASGQLGDQPQHF. The CDR3 DNA is TGCGCCAGCGGACAGCTAGGTGATCAGCCCCAGCATTTT.

CDR3 DNA: TGTGCCAGCAGTTTAACCTATAGCAATCAGCCCCAGCATTTT. Protein: CASSLTYSNQPQHF. The V and J genes are TRBV27 and TRBJ1-5; D unresolved. This CDR3 is 14 amino acids long. Trimming took off 2 bases at V and 0 bases at J, with 5 bases between the two ends. Germline CDR1 and CDR2: MNHEY and SMNVEV (reference sequence).

The genes are TRBV6-1 and TRBJ2-7, with D tentatively TRBD2 (5 bases). Germline CDR1 and CDR2: MNHNS and SASEGT. The CDR3 has 19 amino acids. V was shortened by 2 bases and J by 1 base, with 24 bases between the two germline ends. The CDR3 nucleotides are TGTGCCAGCAGTGAAACCCGGGTCGCAGCGGAGCCAAGGTCCTACGAGCAGTACTTC. Protein sequence: CASSETRVAAEPRSYEQYF.

The chain carries TRBV18 and TRBJ2-5; TRBD1 is a possible D gene (6 bases). The CDR3 has 14 residues. Germline loops: CDR1 KGHSH, CDR2 LQKENI. V lost 3 bases and J 4 bases, leaving 12 bases between the germline ends. The CDR3 is CASSPRQGRETQYF. The CDR3 DNA reads as TGTGCCAGCTCACCCAGGCAGGGGAGAGAGACCCAGTACTTC. Full variable domain (rest looked up from reference TRBV18 and TRBJ2-5): NAGVMQNPRHLVRRRGQEARLRCSPMKGHSHVYWYRQLPEEGLKFMVYLQKENIIDESGMPKERFSAEFPKEGPSILRIQQVVRGDSAAYFCASSPRQGRETQYFGPGTRLLVL.

The gene calls are TRBV29-1 and TRBJ2-2; D is unclear. Germline loops: CDR1 SQVTM, CDR2 ANQGSEA. This CDR3 has 12 residues. Trimming stripped 5 bases from V and 0 bases from J, with 4 bases between. CDR3 residues: CSVPANTGELFF. CDR3 sequence (DNA): TGCAGCGTTCCCGCGAACACCGGGGAGCTGTTTTTT.

This chain joins TRBV7-9 and TRBJ2-1; no firm D call. V lost 3 bases and J lost 6, with 6 bases in between. The CDR3 is made up of 12 amino acids. The germline V gene has CDR1 SEHNR and CDR2 FQNEAQ (reference sequence). Here the CDR3 DNA reads TGTGCCAGCAGCTTTGGCTCCAATGAGCAGTTCTTC. Its protein product is CASSFGSNEQFF. The full variable domain, in which reference TRBV7-9 and TRBJ2-1 provide the parts outside the CDR3, is DTGVSQNPRHKITKRGQNVTFRCDPISEHNRLYWYRQTLGQGPEFLTYFQNEAQLEKSRLLSDRFSAERPKGSFSTLEIQRTEQGDSAMYLCASSFGSNEQFFGPGTRLTVL.

This clone was observed once. This chain joins TRBV4-2 and TRBJ2-7; maybe TRBD2 (6 bases). V lost 2 bases to trimming and J lost 0 bases, with 14 bases between them. The CDR3 has 16 amino acids. CDR1 and CDR2 (germline): LGHNA, YNFKEQ. In DNA, the CDR3 is TGTGCCAGCAGCCAATCCGGGACTTCCAGCTCCTACGAGCAGTACTTC. It translates to CASSQSGTSSSYEQYF.

V and J are TRBV5-1 and TRBJ2-2; 8 nucleotides match TRBD1. CDR1 and CDR2 from the germline V gene are SGHRS and YFSETQ. CDR3 length: 16 residues. Unmatched junction bases numbered 4, after V lost 2 bases and J lost 1 base. The CDR3 sequence: CASSFHGQGNTGELFF. The CDR3 region has the DNA TGCGCCAGCAGCTTTCACGGACAGGGGAACACCGGGGAGCTGTTTTTT. The full variable domain, rest sourced from reference TRBV5-1 and TRBJ2-2, is KAGVTQTPRYLIKTRGQQVTLSCSPISGHRSVSWYQQTPGQGLQFLFEYFSETQRNKGNFPGRFSGRQFSNSRSEMNVSTLELGDSALYLCASSFHGQGNTGELFFGEGSRLTVL.

The rearrangement joins TRBV30 to TRBJ1-5; no clear D. The CDR3 loop spans 13 amino acids. Germline CDR1 reads GTSNPN; CDR2 reads SVGIG (reference sequence). The germline V and J ends were trimmed by 5 bases and 0 bases, with 8 bases remaining between them. The CDR3 DNA reads as TGTGCCTGGGCGCGGGATAGCAATCAGCCCCAGCATTTT. It translates to CAWARDSNQPQHF.

A word on this clone: Other DNA sequences in the sample encode the same CDR3. The chain links TRBV5-1 to TRBJ2-2, with 9 bases lining up with TRBD1. V trimming: 3 bases; J trimming: 5 bases; junction bases outside the gene matches: 5. The CDR3 consists of 15 residues. CDR1 is SGHRS and CDR2 is YFSETQ in the germline V gene. CDR3 residues: CASSWGQGGTGELFF. Here the CDR3 DNA reads TGCGCCAGCAGCTGGGGACAGGGCGGGACCGGGGAGCTGTTTTTT.

Note on this clone: Other DNA sequences in the same sample also yield this CDR3. This chain joins TRBV21-1 and TRBJ2-5; TRBD2 was called by the table and not checked on the DNA. TRBV21-1 is tagged as a pseudogene. The CDR3 length is 15 residues. CDR3 residues: CASSTRLAGAETQYF. The CDR3 coding sequence is TGTGCCAGCAGCACTCGACTAGCGGGAGCAGAGACCCAGTACTTC.

This chain joins TRBV28 and TRBJ1-4, with a possible D match to TRBD1 (6 bases). Trimming took off 8 bases at V and 2 bases at J, with 12 bases between the two ends. The CDR3 spans 14 residues. Germline loops: CDR1 MDHEN, CDR2 SYDVKM. CDR3 sequence: CASGRGETNEKLFF. DNA of the CDR3: TGTGCCAGCGGCAGGGGTGAGACTAATGAAAAACTGTTTTTT. Combining the CDR3 with reference TRBV28 and TRBJ1-4 gives the whole variable domain DVKVTQSSRYLVKRTGEKVFLECVQDMDHENMFWYRQDPGLGLRLIYFSYDVKMKEKGDIPEGYSVSREKKERFSLILESASTNQTSMYLCASGRGETNEKLFFGSGTQLSVL.

V usage is TRBV10-1 and J usage is TRBJ2-6; TRBD1 is a possible D gene (6 bases). This CDR3 spans 19 amino acids. Trimming removed 4 bases at V and 0 bases at J, with 19 bases between. Germline CDR1 reads WNHNN; CDR2 reads SYGVQD (reference sequence). Here the CDR3 DNA reads TGCGCCAGCAGTGGTAAAGAGGGGGACGAAAGCTCTGGGGCCAACGTCCTGACTTTC. Its protein is CASSGKEGDESSGANVLTF.

This sequence joins TRBV30 and TRBJ1-2; TRBD1 matches 12 bases. Losses at the gene ends were 5 bases for V and 8 bases for J; bases not matched to a gene: 15. CDR1 is GTSNPN and CDR2 is SVGIG in the germline V gene (reference sequence). CDR3 length: 16 residues. In DNA, the CDR3 is TGTGCCTGGGAAATCCTACCGGGACAGGGGGCGAAGGGCTACACCTTC. Its protein product is CAWEILPGQGAKGYTF.

The J gene is TRBJ2-3, the V gene TRBV9, with 8 bases identical to TRBD1. The germline CDR1 and CDR2 sequences are SGDLS and YYNGEE. CDR3 length: 16 amino acids. Trimming at V came to 5 bases and at J to 2 bases, leaving 10 bases not matched to a gene. In nucleotides, the CDR3 is TGTGCCAGCAGAGGTGGACAGGGAAGACCCACAGATACGCAGTATTTT. This sequence encodes CASRGGQGRPTDTQYF. Together with reference TRBV9 and TRBJ2-3, the CDR3 gives the full variable domain: DSGVTQTPKHLITATGQRVTLRCSPRSGDLSVYWYQQSLDQGLQFLIQYYNGEERAKGNILERFSAQQFPDLHSELNLSSLELGDSALYFCASRGGQGRPTDTQYFGPGTRLTVL.